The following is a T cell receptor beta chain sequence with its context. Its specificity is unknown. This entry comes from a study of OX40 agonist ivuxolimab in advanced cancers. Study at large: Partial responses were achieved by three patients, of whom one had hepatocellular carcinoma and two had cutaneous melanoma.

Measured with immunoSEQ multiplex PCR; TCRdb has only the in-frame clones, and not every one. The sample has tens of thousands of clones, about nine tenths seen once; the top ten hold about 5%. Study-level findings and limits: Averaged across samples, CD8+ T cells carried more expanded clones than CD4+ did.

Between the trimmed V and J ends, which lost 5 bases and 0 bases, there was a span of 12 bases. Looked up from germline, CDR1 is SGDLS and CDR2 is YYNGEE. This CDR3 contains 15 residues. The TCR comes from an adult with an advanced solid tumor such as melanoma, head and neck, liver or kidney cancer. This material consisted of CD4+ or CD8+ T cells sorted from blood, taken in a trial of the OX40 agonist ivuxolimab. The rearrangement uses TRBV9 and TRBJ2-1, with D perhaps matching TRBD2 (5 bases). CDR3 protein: CASRPSGASYNEQFF. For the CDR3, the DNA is TGTGCCAGCAGACCAAGCGGAGCCTCCTACAATGAGCAGTTCTTC.